The source of this TCR beta chain is a study of T cell responses to AZD1222 COVID-19 vaccine. Germline CDR1 is SGHAT and CDR2 is FQDESV (reference sequence). This CDR3 region has 15 residues. Trimming cost V 2 bases and J 2 bases, with 10 bases left between them. Assay used: immunoSEQ multiplex PCR; TCRdb lists only in-frame clones, some missing. This table has approximately 80,000 clones, 85% to 90% appearing once. The TCR originated in an adult in good health. The gene calls are TRBV11-1 and TRBJ2-1; D unclear. The sample here was peripheral blood, taken on day 0 of AZD1222 vaccination. CDR3 protein: CASSLSPNPYNEQFF. The CDR3 DNA is TGTGCCAGCAGCTTATCTCCAAACCCCTACAATGAGCAGTTCTTC.